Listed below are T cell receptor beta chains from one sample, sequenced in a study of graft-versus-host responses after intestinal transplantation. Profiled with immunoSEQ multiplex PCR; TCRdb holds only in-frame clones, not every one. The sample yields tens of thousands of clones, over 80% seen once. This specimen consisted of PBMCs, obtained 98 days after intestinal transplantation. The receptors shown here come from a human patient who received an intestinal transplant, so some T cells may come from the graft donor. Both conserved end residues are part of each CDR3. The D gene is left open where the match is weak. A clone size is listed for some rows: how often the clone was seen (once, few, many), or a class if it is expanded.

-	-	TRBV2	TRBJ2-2	TGTGCCAGCAGCCTCGGTCAACCCGGGGAGCTGTTTTTT	CASSLGQPGELFF
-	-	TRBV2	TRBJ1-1	TGTGCCAGCAGACGCACAGGGACGAACACTGAAGCTTTCTTT	CASRRTGTNTEAFF
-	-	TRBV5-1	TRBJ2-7	TGCGCCAGCAGCTTAGCCGGGACAATTTACGAGCAGTACTTC	CASSLAGTIYEQYF
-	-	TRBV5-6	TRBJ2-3	TGTGCCAGCAGCTTGGTAGGACCCTACACAGATACGCAGTATTTT	CASSLVGPYTDTQYF
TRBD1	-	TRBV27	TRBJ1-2	TGTGCCAGCAGTCCCACCCGGGACAGGGCTGGCTACACCTTC	CASSPTRDRAGYTF
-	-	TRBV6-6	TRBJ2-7	TGTGCCAGCAGTTTGAAAGGAATAAACGAGCAGTACTTC	CASSLKGINEQYF
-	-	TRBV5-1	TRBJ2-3	TGCGCCAGCAGCTCGGCAATCCCAGATACGCAGTATTTT	CASSSAIPDTQYF
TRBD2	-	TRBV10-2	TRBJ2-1	TGCGCCAGCAGTGTGCCCCTAGCGGACCCCTACAATGAGCAGTTCTTC	CASSVPLADPYNEQFF
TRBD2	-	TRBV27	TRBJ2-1	TGTGCCAGCAGTTTAAATTGGCTAGCGGAGGACAATGAGCAGTTCTTC	CASSLNWLAEDNEQFF
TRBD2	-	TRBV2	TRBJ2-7	TGTGCCAGCGGCCGGACTAGCGGGCAATACGAGCAGTACTTC	CASGRTSGQYEQYF
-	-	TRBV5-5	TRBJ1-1	TGTGCCAGCAGCTTTGGGGTTGGTGGCACTGAAGCTTTCTTT	CASSFGVGGTEAFF
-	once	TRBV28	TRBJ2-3	TGTGCCAGCAGTTTTAGGGGATTCCCCACAGATACGCAGTATTTT	CASSFRGFPTDTQYF
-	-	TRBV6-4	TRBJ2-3	TGTGCCAGCAGTGACCGCCCTCAAGATACGCAGTATTTT	CASSDRPQDTQYF
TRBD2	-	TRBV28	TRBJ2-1	TGTGCCAGCAGCACCCTCGGGACTAGCGACTACAATGAGCAGTTCTTC	CASSTLGTSDYNEQFF
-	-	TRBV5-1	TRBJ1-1	TGCGCCAGCGCCAGGGGCGATATGGACACTGAAGCTTTCTTT	CASARGDMDTEAFF
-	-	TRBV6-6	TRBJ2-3	TGTGCCAGCAGTGGCCAGGGGGGACTAGATACGCAGTATTTT	CASSGQGGLDTQYF
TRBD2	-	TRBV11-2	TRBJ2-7	TGTGCCAGCAGCTGGACTAGCGGCTACGAGCAGTACTTC	CASSWTSGYEQYF
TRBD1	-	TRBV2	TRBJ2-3	TGTGCCAGCAGTAGGACAGGGGGCACAGATACGCAGTATTTT	CASSRTGGTDTQYF
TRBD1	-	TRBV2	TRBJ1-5	TGTGCCAGCAGAGCCGGGACAGGGAGTGATGGTCAGCCCCAGCATTTT	CASRAGTGSDGQPQHF
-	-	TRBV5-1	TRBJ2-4	TGCGCCAGCAGCTTTAACCAGAGAAACATTCAGTACTTC	CASSFNQRNIQYF
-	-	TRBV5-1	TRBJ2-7	TGCGCCAGCAGCGTCTCCTACGAGCAGTACTTC	CASSVSYEQYF
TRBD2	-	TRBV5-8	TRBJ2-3	TGTGCCAGCAGCTTGGCGCTAGCGGGTAGCACAGATACGCAGTATTTT	CASSLALAGSTDTQYF
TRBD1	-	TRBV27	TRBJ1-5	TGTGCCAGCAGTTTATTCCAGGGGGCAAATCAGCCCCAGCATTTT	CASSLFQGANQPQHF
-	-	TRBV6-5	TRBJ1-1	TGTGCCAGCAGTTCATACAGGGAGGGAGCTTTCTTT	CASSSYREGAFF
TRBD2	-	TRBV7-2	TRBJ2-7	TGTGCCAGCAGCCTGACTAGCGGGGCCTACGAGCAGTACTTC	CASSLTSGAYEQYF
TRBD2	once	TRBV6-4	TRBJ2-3	TGTGCCAGCAGTAGCGGGGGGGCCACAGATACGCAGTATTTT	CASSSGGATDTQYF
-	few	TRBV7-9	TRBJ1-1	TGTGCCAGCAGCTTATATGGCAGGTGGGAGAACACTGAAGCTTTCTTT	CASSLYGRWENTEAFF
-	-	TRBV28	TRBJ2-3	TGTGCCAGCAGACCCGTGGCAGATACGCAGTATTTT	CASRPVADTQYF
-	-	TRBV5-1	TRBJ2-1	TGCGCCAGCAGCTTGTTGACAACTTACAATGAGCAGTTCTTC	CASSLLTTYNEQFF
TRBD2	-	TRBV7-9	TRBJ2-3	TGTGCCAGCAGCTCAAGTTCCGGGACTAGCGGGAGAAGGCCAGATACGCAGTATTTT	CASSSSSGTSGRRPDTQYF
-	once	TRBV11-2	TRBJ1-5	TGTGCCAGCAGCCCTGGGAGAAATGGAAGGAATCAGCCCCAGCATTTT	CASSPGRNGRNQPQHF
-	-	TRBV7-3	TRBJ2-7	TGTGCCAGCAGCTTAATGGGGAGGCCCGGTTCCTACGAGCAGTACTTC	CASSLMGRPGSYEQYF
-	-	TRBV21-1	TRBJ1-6	TGTGCCAGCAGCAAAGCGGGACAGGAATTCAGCTCCTATAATTCACCCCTCCACTTT	CASSKAGQEFSSYNSPLHF
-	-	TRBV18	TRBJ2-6	TGTGCCAGCTCACCATTATATAGCTCTGGGGCCAACGTCCTGACTTTC	CASSPLYSSGANVLTF
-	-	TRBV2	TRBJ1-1	TGTGCCAGCAGGGGGGGGAACACTGAAGCTTTCTTT	CASRGGNTEAFF
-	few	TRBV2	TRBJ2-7	TGTGCCAGCAGTCTAAACGAGCAGTACTTC	CASSLNEQYF
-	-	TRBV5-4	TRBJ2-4	TGTGCCAGCAGCTTGGTAGGGGCGGGATGGGCCAAAAACATTCAGTACTTC	CASSLVGAGWAKNIQYF
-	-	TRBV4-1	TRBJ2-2	TGCGCCAGCAGCCAAGCAGGAGGCGTCGGGGAGCTGTTTTTT	CASSQAGGVGELFF
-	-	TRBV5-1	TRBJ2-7	TGCGCCAGCAGCTTGGACTTCGTATACTACGAGCAGTACTTC	CASSLDFVYYEQYF
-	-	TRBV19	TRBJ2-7	TGTGCCAGTGGGCAGACCTACGAGCAGTACTTC	CASGQTYEQYF
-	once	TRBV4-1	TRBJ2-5	TGCGCCAGCAGCCAAGGATGGGGTTCGTACCAAGAGACCCAGTACTTC	CASSQGWGSYQETQYF